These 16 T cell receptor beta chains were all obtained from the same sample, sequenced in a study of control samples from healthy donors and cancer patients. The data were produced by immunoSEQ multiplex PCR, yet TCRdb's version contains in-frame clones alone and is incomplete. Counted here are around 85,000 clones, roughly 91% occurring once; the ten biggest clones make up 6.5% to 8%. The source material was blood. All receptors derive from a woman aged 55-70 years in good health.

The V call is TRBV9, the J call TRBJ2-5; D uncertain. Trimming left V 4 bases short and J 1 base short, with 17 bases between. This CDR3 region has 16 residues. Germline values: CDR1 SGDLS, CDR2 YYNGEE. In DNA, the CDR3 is TGTGCCAGCAGCCTAAGAGCGCAAGCCATCCAAGAGACCCAGTACTTC. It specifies CASSLRAQAIQETQYF.

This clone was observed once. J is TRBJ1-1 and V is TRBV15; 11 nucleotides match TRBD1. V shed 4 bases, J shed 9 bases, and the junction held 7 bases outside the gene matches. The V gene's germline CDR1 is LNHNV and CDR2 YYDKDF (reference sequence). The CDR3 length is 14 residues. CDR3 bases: TGTGCCACCAGCACCGGACAGGGGGCGAAAAAAGCTTTCTTT. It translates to CATSTGQGAKKAFF.

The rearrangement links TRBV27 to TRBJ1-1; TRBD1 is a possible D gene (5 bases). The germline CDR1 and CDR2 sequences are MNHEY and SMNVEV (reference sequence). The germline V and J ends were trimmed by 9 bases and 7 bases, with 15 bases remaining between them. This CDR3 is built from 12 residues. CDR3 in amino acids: CASSTGGDEAFF. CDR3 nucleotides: TGTGCCAGTTCCACCGGGGGGGATGAAGCTTTCTTT.

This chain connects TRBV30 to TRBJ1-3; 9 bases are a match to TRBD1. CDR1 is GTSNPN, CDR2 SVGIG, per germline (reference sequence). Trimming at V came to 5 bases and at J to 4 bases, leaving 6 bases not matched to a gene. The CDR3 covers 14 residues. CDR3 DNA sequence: TGTGCCTGGCAACAGGGGGCGGGAGGAAACACCATATATTTT. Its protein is CAWQQGAGGNTIYF.

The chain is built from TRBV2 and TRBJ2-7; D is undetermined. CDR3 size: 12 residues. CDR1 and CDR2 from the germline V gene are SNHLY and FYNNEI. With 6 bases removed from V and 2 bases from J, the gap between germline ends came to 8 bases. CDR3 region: CASSLSPYEQYF. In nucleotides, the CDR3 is TGTGCCAGCAGCTTATCCCCCTACGAGCAGTACTTC.

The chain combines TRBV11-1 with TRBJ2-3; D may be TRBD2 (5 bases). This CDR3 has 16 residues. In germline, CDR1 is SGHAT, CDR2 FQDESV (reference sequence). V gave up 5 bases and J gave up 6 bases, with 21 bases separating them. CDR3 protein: CASSQAPGSSLDTQYF. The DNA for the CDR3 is TGTGCCAGCAGCCAAGCCCCGGGGTCTAGCCTGGATACGCAGTATTTT.

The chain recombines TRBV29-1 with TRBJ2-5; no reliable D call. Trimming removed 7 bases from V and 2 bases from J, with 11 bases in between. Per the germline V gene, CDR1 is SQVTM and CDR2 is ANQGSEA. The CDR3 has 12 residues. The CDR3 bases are TGCAGCGGCGGAAGGGCGCAAGAGACCCAGTACTTC. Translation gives CSGGRAQETQYF.

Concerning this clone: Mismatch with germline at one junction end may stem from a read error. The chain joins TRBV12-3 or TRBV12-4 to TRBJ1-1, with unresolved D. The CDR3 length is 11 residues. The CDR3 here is CASSLWASGDF. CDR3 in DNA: TGTGCCAGCAGTTTATGGGCCAGTGGGGACTTT.

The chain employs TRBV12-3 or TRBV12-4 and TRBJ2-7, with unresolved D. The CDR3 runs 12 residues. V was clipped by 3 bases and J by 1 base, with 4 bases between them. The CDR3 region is CASSFASYEQYF. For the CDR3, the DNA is TGTGCCAGCAGTTTTGCTTCCTACGAGCAGTACTTC.

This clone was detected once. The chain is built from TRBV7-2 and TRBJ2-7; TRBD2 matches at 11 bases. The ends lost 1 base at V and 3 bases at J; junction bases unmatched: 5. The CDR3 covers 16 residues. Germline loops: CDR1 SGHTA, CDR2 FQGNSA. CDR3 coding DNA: TGTGCCAGCAGCTTAGGGGGGGGGACTAGCGGCTACGAGCAGTACTTC. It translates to CASSLGGGTSGYEQYF.

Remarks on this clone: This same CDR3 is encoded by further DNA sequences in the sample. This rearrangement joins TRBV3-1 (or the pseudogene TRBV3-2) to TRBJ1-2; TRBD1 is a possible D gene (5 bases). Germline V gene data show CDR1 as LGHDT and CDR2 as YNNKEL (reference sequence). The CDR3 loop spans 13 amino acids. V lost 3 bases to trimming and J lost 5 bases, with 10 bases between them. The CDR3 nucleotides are TGTGCCAGCAGCCAGGCGGGGGGATATGGCTACACCTTC. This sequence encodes CASSQAGGYGYTF.

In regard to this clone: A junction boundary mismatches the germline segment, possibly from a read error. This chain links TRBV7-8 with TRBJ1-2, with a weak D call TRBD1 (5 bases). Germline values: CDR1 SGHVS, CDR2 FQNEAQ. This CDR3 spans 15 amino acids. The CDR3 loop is CASSLQHGAGYDYTF. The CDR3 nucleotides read TGTGCCAGCAGCTTACAGCACGGGGCGGGCTATGACTACACCTTC.

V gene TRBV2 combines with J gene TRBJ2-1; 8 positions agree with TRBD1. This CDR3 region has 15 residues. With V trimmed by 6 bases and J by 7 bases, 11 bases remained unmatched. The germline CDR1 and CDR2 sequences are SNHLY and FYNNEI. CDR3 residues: CASRDSGGAGNEQFF. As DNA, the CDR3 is TGTGCCAGCAGAGATTCAGGGGGCGCGGGGAATGAGCAGTTCTTC.

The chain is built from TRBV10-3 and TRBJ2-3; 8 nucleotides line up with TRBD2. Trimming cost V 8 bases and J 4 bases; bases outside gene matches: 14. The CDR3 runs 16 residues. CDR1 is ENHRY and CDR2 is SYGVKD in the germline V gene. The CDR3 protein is CAIGEGGGPPSDTQYF. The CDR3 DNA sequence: TGTGCCATCGGAGAGGGCGGGGGGCCCCCCTCAGATACGCAGTATTTT.

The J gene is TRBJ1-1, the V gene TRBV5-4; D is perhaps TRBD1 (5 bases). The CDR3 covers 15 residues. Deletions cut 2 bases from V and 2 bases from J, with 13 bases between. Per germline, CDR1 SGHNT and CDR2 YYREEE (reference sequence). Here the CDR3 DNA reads TGTGCCAGCAGCTTTATCATGGGGCCTAACACTGAAGCTTTCTTT. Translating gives CASSFIMGPNTEAFF. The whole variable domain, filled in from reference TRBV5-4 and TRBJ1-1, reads ETGVTQSPTHLIKTRGQQVTLRCSSQSGHNTVSWYQQALGQGPQFIFQYYREEENGRGNFPPRFSGLQFPNYSSELNVNALELDDSALYLCASSFIMGPNTEAFFGQGTRLTVV.

CDR3 sequence (DNA): TGCGCCAGCAGCCAAAGGACTAGCGGGGTCACTAACAATGAGCAGTTCTTC. Translating gives CASSQRTSGVTNNEQFF. This sequence joins TRBV4-1 and TRBJ2-1; 12 bases are a match to TRBD2. Germline CDR1 is MGHRA and CDR2 is YSYEKL. CDR3 size: 17 residues. With 2 bases clipped from V and 5 bases from J, the junction kept 7 bases outside the gene matches.